These T cell receptor beta chains were read from a single sample in a study of blood T cells in healthy people across ages. TCRdb reanalysed the 5' RACE reads using MiXCR and keeps one entry per CDR3 protein. This table has approximately 800,000 distinct CDR3 sequences, 35% to 50% appearing once. Sequenced input: blood. The receptors derive from a man older than 75 in good health. CDR3s include the opening cysteine and the closing phenylalanine or tryptophan. Each record gives: clone size, V gene, J gene, D gene, CDR3 protein, CDR3 DNA. The D gene is left open where the match is weak. Size is omitted from some rows. Given values are once, few, many or a class for expanded clones.

once,TRBV20-1,TRBJ1-2,TRBD1,CSARRGQGAEGYTF,TGCAGTGCTAGACGAGGACAGGGGGCTGAGGGCTACACCTTC
.,TRBV6-5,TRBJ2-6,.,CASSYSGPISGANVLTF,TGTGCCAGCAGTTACTCGGGACCGATCTCTGGGGCCAACGTCCTGACTTTC
few,TRBV28,TRBJ2-3,TRBD2,CASSPLRESTDTQYF,TGTGCCAGCAGTCCCCTGCGGGAGAGCACAGATACGCAGTATTTT
.,TRBV7-2,TRBJ2-7,TRBD1,CASSLWQGAYEQYF,TGTGCCAGCAGCTTATGGCAGGGGGCATACGAGCAGTACTTC
few,TRBV20-1,TRBJ2-1,.,CSARVAGAYNEQFF,TGCAGTGCTAGAGTTGCGGGGGCTTACAATGAGCAGTTCTTC
few,TRBV14,TRBJ1-6,TRBD1,CASSPGLRQGATPLHF,TGTGCCAGCAGCCCGGGGCTGCGGCAGGGGGCGACACCCCTCCACTTT
many,TRBV12-3/TRBV12-4,TRBJ2-1,TRBD1,CASSLWAGGDEQFF,TGTGCCAGCAGTTTATGGGCAGGGGGAGATGAGCAGTTCTTC
.,TRBV7-3,TRBJ1-2,TRBD1,CASRNYRGAYGYTF,TGTGCCAGCAGGAATTACAGGGGCGCCTATGGCTACACCTTC
once,TRBV4-2,TRBJ2-3,TRBD2,CASSQGGGGGSTDTQYF,TGTGCCAGCAGCCAAGGGGGCGGGGGAGGGAGCACAGATACGCAGTATTTT
once,TRBV4-3,TRBJ2-1,TRBD2,CASSSGWTSNEQFF,TGCGCCAGCAGCTCAGGGTGGACTAGCAATGAGCAGTTCTTC
.,TRBV5-6,TRBJ2-1,.,CASSLSWTSQHVQFF,TGTGCCAGCAGCTTGTCCTGGACCAGCCAACATGTGCAGTTCTTC
many,TRBV7-2,TRBJ2-3,TRBD2,CASSLSGTSGHTQYF,TGTGCCAGCAGCCTCTCCGGGACTAGCGGACATACGCAGTATTTT
few,TRBV7-2,TRBJ2-7,.,CASSLERKSSYEQYF,TGTGCCAGCAGCTTAGAACGAAAAAGCTCCTACGAGCAGTACTTC
.,TRBV28,TRBJ1-2,.,CASSPIQHYGYTF,TGTGCCAGTAGCCCGATACAGCACTATGGCTACACCTTC
.,TRBV7-2,TRBJ2-3,.,CASSSGAEDTQYF,TGTGCCAGCAGCTCGGGGGCGGAAGATACGCAGTATTTT
.,TRBV9,TRBJ2-5,.,CASSVGGQSYGQYF,TGTGCCAGCAGCGTAGGGGGACAAAGCTACGGGCAGTACTTC
.,TRBV5-1,TRBJ2-1,TRBD2,CASSPTRTSDRRDEQFF,TGCGCCAGCAGCCCGACTCGGACTAGCGATAGGCGGGATGAGCAGTTCTTC
.,TRBV5-6,TRBJ2-7,TRBD1,CASSLDDRGYEQYF,TGTGCCAGCAGCTTGGACGACAGGGGCTACGAGCAGTACTTC
once,TRBV5-5,TRBJ2-3,.,CASSPRSGSTDTQYF,TGTGCCAGCAGCCCACGCAGCGGTAGCACAGATACGCAGTATTTT
.,TRBV12-3/TRBV12-4,TRBJ2-7,.,CASRMGIYEQYF,TGTGCCAGCAGAATGGGGATCTATGAGCAGTACTTC
few,TRBV7-2,TRBJ2-4,TRBD2,CASSLGTSGSGVNIQYF,TGTGCCAGCAGCTTAGGTACTAGCGGGAGTGGTGTGAACATTCAGTACTTC
.,TRBV20-1,TRBJ2-3,TRBD2,CSASPAGLAYRSTDTQYF,TGCAGTGCTAGCCCCGCAGGACTAGCGTACAGGAGCACAGATACGCAGTATTTT
.,TRBV4-2,TRBJ2-7,.,CASSQAGTVSHEQYF,TGTGCCAGCAGCCAGGCCGGGACCGTATCCCACGAGCAGTACTTC
few,TRBV29-1,TRBJ2-1,TRBD2,CSVEIPGTSGSPAGNEQFF,TGCAGCGTTGAGATCCCCGGGACTAGCGGGAGCCCCGCCGGCAATGAGCAGTTCTTC